A single sample is the source of the 20 T cell receptor beta chains below, sequenced in a study of blood T cells in healthy people across ages. Combining a sample-barcoded 5' primer with a J-beta primer mix, a second PCR ran for about 6 to 11 cycles. TCRdb re-called the 5' RACE reads through MiXCR, storing one row per CDR3 protein. Of over a million distinct CDR3 sequences detected, roughly 64% appear once; the ten largest clones hold 6.5% to 8.5%. Input material: blood. The receptors shown here come from a man aged 18 to 29 in good health.

This clonotype was seen a single time. The chain employs TRBV12-3 or TRBV12-4 and TRBJ2-3; 11 bases fit TRBD2. Losses at the gene ends were 6 bases for V and 2 bases for J; bases not matched to a gene: 10. This CDR3 comprises 17 residues. Here the CDR3 reads CASRRLAGTPVTDTQYF. CDR3 nucleotide sequence: TGTGCCAGCAGGCGACTAGCGGGGACCCCGGTCACAGATACGCAGTATTTT.

CDR3 protein: CSVVRGVDTGELFF. The CDR3 coding sequence is TGCAGCGTTGTAAGGGGGGTCGACACCGGGGAGCTGTTTTTT. The chain joins TRBV29-1 to TRBJ2-2; D assignment may be TRBD1 or TRBD2 (6 bases each). From germline, CDR1 is SQVTM and CDR2 ANQGSEA. The CDR3 contains 14 residues. Trimming stripped 4 bases from V and 3 bases from J, with 12 bases between.

In its sample, this clonotype was seen once. This may be a read error, as it is one base from a much larger clone. The chain joins TRBV12-3 or TRBV12-4 to TRBJ2-1; 9 bases agree with TRBD2. The CDR3 totals 19 residues. With V trimmed by 3 bases and J by 4 bases, 16 bases remained unmatched. DNA for the CDR3: TGTGCCAGCAGTTTTGTGCTGACTAGCGGAGCGGGGATTTACAATGAGCAGTTCTTC. It codes for CASSFVLTSGAGIYNEQFF.

The CDR3: CSVLTSGPEGDQPQHF. In DNA form, the CDR3 reads TGCAGCGTCCTCACTTCGGGCCCCGAGGGTGATCAGCCCCAGCATTTT. This rearrangement joins TRBV29-1 to TRBJ1-5; D is uncertain. V shed 6 bases and J shed 5 bases, with 23 bases lying between them. Germline V gene sequence: CDR1 SQVTM, CDR2 ANQGSEA. This CDR3 has 16 amino acids.

This chain joins TRBV27 and TRBJ2-1; tentative D call: TRBD2 (7 bases). The V gene's germline CDR1 is MNHEY and CDR2 SMNVEV (reference sequence). The CDR3 has 17 amino acids. The germline V and J ends were trimmed by 1 base and 0 bases, with 13 bases remaining between them. In nucleotides, the CDR3 is TGTGCCAGCAGTTTATGGCTAGCGGACAGCTCCTACAATGAGCAGTTCTTC. Residues: CASSLWLADSSYNEQFF.

V is TRBV12-3 or TRBV12-4 and J is TRBJ1-1, with 7 bases identical to TRBD1. After removal of 7 bases from V and 4 bases from J, the junction contained 12 bases not matched to a gene. The CDR3 totals 15 residues. The CDR3, as DNA: TGTGCCAGCAAGATAAGGGGGCGCCTGACCACTGAAGCTTTCTTT. Protein sequence: CASKIRGRLTTEAFF.

This chain uses TRBV7-8 with TRBJ2-1, with TRBD1 identical over 9 bases. V was clipped by 4 bases and J by 0 bases; unmatched bases: 19. This CDR3 contains 21 residues. Germline loops: CDR1 SGHVS, CDR2 FQNEAQ. As DNA, the CDR3 is TGTGCCAGCAGCTCTTTAATGAGTTCCTCCGGGACAGGGCGCTCCTACAATGAGCAGTTCTTC. As protein: CASSSLMSSSGTGRSYNEQFF.

The V call is TRBV12-3 or TRBV12-4, the J call TRBJ2-1; D gene unclear. V dropped 3 bases and J dropped 4 bases, with 7 bases sitting between them. This CDR3 comprises 13 residues. CDR3 in DNA: TGTGCCAGCAGTTTCGAGCCATACAATGAGCAGTTCTTC. Translation: CASSFEPYNEQFF.

This sequence joins TRBV27 and TRBJ2-7; TRBD2 matches at 11 bases. The V and J ends lost 6 bases and 2 bases, in that order; junction bases with no gene match: 6. Per the germline V gene, CDR1 is MNHEY and CDR2 is SMNVEV (reference sequence). The length of the CDR3 is 15 residues. CDR3 sequence reads: CASSLTSGITYEQYF. For the CDR3, the DNA is TGTGCCAGCAGCCTGACTAGCGGGATAACCTACGAGCAGTACTTC.

The chain recombines TRBV7-2 with TRBJ1-2; the D gene is possibly TRBD1 (6 bases). Germline V gene lookup returns CDR1 SGHTA and CDR2 FQGNSA. The CDR3 runs 12 residues. V lost 5 bases, J lost 13 bases, and 17 bases lay in between. As DNA, the CDR3 is TGTGCCAGCAGCCGACAGGACCTTTTGGGCACCTTC. Translation gives CASSRQDLLGTF.

This rearrangement joins TRBV12-3 or TRBV12-4 to TRBJ1-4; TRBD1 matches 7 bases. V was clipped by 2 bases and J by 5 bases; unmatched bases: 5. This CDR3 is 15 amino acids long. The CDR3 region is CASSLSGGSNEKLFF. CDR3 bases: TGTGCCAGCAGTTTATCAGGGGGGTCGAATGAAAAACTGTTTTTT.

The J gene is TRBJ2-3, the V gene TRBV6-2 or TRBV6-3; perhaps TRBD2 as D (5 bases). The V gene lost 8 bases and the J gene lost 12 bases, with 18 bases spanning the gap. This CDR3 is 12 amino acids long. The germline gives CDR1 MNHEY, CDR2 SVGEGT. CDR3 protein: CASREGFGPQYF. The DNA for the CDR3 is TGTGCCAGCCGAGAGGGATTTGGCCCTCAGTATTTT.

The chain is built from TRBV20-1 and TRBJ2-7; a weak D match, TRBD1 (6 bases). The germline CDR1 and CDR2 sequences are DFQATT and SNEGSKA (reference sequence). The CDR3 spans 15 residues. Trimming removed 7 bases at V and 0 bases at J, with 19 bases between. CDR3 bases: TGCAGTGTCCCAAAAAAGGGGGACCTCTCCTACGAGCAGTACTTC. Its protein is CSVPKKGDLSYEQYF.

The chain is built from TRBV4-2 and TRBJ2-4, with D tentatively TRBD1 or TRBD2 (6 bases each). The DNA end is a closer match to TRBJ2-7, so the J assignment may be wrong. Germline lookup yields CDR1 LGHNA and CDR2 YNFKEQ. CDR3 size: 15 residues. CDR3 region: CASSQDEGGRYEQYF. In nucleotides, the CDR3 is TGTGCCAGCAGCCAAGATGAGGGGGGACGCTACGAGCAGTACTTC.

The chain has TRBV7-2 and TRBJ2-3, with a possible D match to TRBD2 (6 bases). The CDR3 has 14 residues. CDR1 and CDR2 (germline): SGHTA, FQGNSA. V dropped 5 bases and J dropped 4 bases, with 13 bases sitting between them. CDR3 amino acids: CASSDGTFPDTQYF. CDR3 sequence (DNA): TGTGCCAGCAGCGACGGGACTTTCCCAGATACGCAGTATTTT.

This chain uses TRBV5-1 with TRBJ2-5, with D possibly TRBD1 on 5 matching bases. V lost 0 bases and J 7 bases, leaving 13 bases between the germline ends. The CDR3 has 14 amino acids. Germline V gene data show CDR1 as SGHRS and CDR2 as YFSETQ. This chain's CDR3 is CASSLGQQRWTQYF. The CDR3 region has the DNA TGCGCCAGCAGCTTGGGACAGCAAAGGTGGACCCAGTACTTC.

The J gene is TRBJ2-7, the V gene TRBV30; D not certain. The CDR3 is 14 residues long. From germline, CDR1 is GTSNPN and CDR2 SVGIG (reference sequence). The V and J ends lost 3 bases and 3 bases respectively, with 15 bases between them. This CDR3 reads CAWSLGEVYYEQYF. The DNA of the CDR3 is TGTGCCTGGAGCCTCGGCGAGGTATACTACGAGCAGTACTTC.

The chain carries TRBV10-1 and TRBJ1-4; D is perhaps TRBD1 (5 bases). The CDR3 length is 14 residues. Trimming shortened V by 2 bases and J by 5 bases, and 9 bases separated the two germline ends. Per germline, CDR1 WNHNN and CDR2 SYGVQD (reference sequence). In DNA form, the CDR3 reads TGCGCCAGCAGTGAGGGACACGGGAATGAAAAACTGTTTTTT. Its translation is CASSEGHGNEKLFF.

This chain connects TRBV29-1 to TRBJ1-2, with D unresolved. The V end was cut by 7 bases, the J end by 3 bases, with 6 bases between. Germline assignment: CDR1 SQVTM and CDR2 ANQGSEA. The CDR3 has 10 residues. The CDR3: CSGWDYGYTF. CDR3 in DNA: TGCAGCGGTTGGGACTATGGCTACACCTTC. The whole variable domain, remainder taken from reference TRBV29-1 and TRBJ1-2, is SAVISQKPSRDICQRGTSLTIQCQVDSQVTMMFWYRQQPGQSLTLIATANQGSEATYESGFVIDKFPISRPNLTFSTLTVSNMSPEDSSIYLCSGWDYGYTFGSGTRLTVV.

The gene calls are TRBV5-6 and TRBJ1-2, with TRBD1 matching 8 bases. V was pared by 4 bases and J by 2 bases, with 7 bases of the junction left unmatched. Germline loops: CDR1 SGHDT, CDR2 YYEEEE. The CDR3 has 15 amino acids. CDR3 DNA sequence: TGTGCCAGCAGCACGCGGACAGGGCCAAACTATGGCTACACCTTC. Its translation is CASSTRTGPNYGYTF.